One sample yielded the 20 T cell receptor beta chains listed below, sequenced in a study of blood T cell repertoires in COVID-19. Assay: immunoSEQ multiplex PCR; the TCRdb copy retains only in-frame clones and omits some. Of about 160,000 clones listed, over 80% were seen once; the top ten hold 9.1%. Sample: peripheral blood. The receptor set was obtained from a woman of 80 years or more with active or convalescent COVID-19.

The gene calls are TRBV28 and TRBJ1-2, with D maybe TRBD1 (5 bases). Trimming removed 3 bases from V and 4 bases from J, with 18 bases in between. This CDR3 spans 16 amino acids. Per the germline V gene, CDR1 is MDHEN and CDR2 is SYDVKM. CDR3 amino acids: CASSFATDPYLYGYTF. The CDR3 nucleotides are TGTGCCAGCAGTTTTGCGACAGACCCTTACCTCTATGGCTACACCTTC.

V usage is TRBV25-1 and J usage is TRBJ1-3, with D maybe TRBD1 (6 bases). The V and J ends lost 4 bases and 0 bases respectively, with 13 bases between them. The CDR3 is made up of 16 amino acids. CDR1 and CDR2 from the germline V gene are MGHDK and SYGVNS. The CDR3 loop is CASSGNREISGNTIYF. The CDR3 region has the DNA TGTGCCAGCAGTGGTAACAGGGAAATCTCTGGAAACACCATATATTTT.

The chain recombines TRBV5-6 with TRBJ2-1, with 13 bases identical to TRBD2. This CDR3 is built from 16 residues. Germline V lookup: CDR1 SGHDT, CDR2 YYEEEE. V trimming: 4 bases; J trimming: 4 bases; junction bases outside the gene matches: 5. DNA for the CDR3: TGTGCCAGCAGCCCACCGGGACTAGCGGGATACAATGAGCAGTTCTTC. Translated, it gives CASSPPGLAGYNEQFF.

The chain links TRBV12-5 to TRBJ1-5; TRBD1 might be the D (6 bases). Germline V lookup: CDR1 LGHNT, CDR2 FRNRAP. The CDR3 spans 14 residues. V lost 7 bases, J lost 0 bases, and 10 bases lay in between. CDR3 DNA sequence: TGTGCTAGTGTTCTGGACAGTAGCAATCAGCCCCAGCATTTT. Its protein is CASVLDSSNQPQHF.

The V call is TRBV5-1, the J call TRBJ1-2, with 7 bases aligning to TRBD1. The CDR3 runs to 15 residues. After removal of 2 bases from V and 7 bases from J, the junction contained 11 bases not matched to a gene. Germline assignment: CDR1 SGHRS and CDR2 YFSETQ. The CDR3 region is CASSLLQGSNFGYTF. The CDR3 DNA sequence: TGCGCCAGCAGCTTACTACAGGGGTCCAATTTTGGCTACACCTTC.

The chain couples TRBV6-5 to TRBJ1-1; 8 nucleotides match TRBD1. Trimming cost V 11 bases and J 10 bases; bases outside gene matches: 21. The V gene's germline CDR1 is MNHEY and CDR2 SVGAGI. The CDR3 covers 15 residues. The CDR3 DNA sequence: TGTGCCTCCCTACCACCCGGACAGGGCTTAGTAAGAGCTTTCTTT. As protein: CASLPPGQGLVRAFF.

V is TRBV7-3 and J is TRBJ2-3, with 10 bases aligning to TRBD2. The CDR3 is 17 residues long. Trimming at V came to 1 base and at J to 2 bases, leaving 6 bases not matched to a gene. CDR1 is SGHTA and CDR2 is FQGTGA in the germline V gene. CDR3 coding DNA: TGTGCCAGCAGCTTAAAGGTCCTAGCGGGGGCCACAGATACGCAGTATTTT. This gives the protein CASSLKVLAGATDTQYF. Using reference TRBV7-3 and TRBJ2-3 for the parts outside the CDR3, the full variable domain is GAGVSQTPSNKVTEKGKYVELRCDPISGHTALYWYRQSLGQGPEFLIYFQGTGAADDSGLPNDRFFAVRPEGSVSTLKIQRTERGDSAVYLCASSLKVLAGATDTQYFGPGTRLTVL.

The chain carries TRBV11-2 and TRBJ1-1; 8 nucleotides match TRBD1. The V gene's germline CDR1 is SGHAT and CDR2 FQNNGV. CDR3 length: 17 amino acids. V lost 4 bases to trimming and J lost 3 bases; unmatched junction nucleotides: 13. This CDR3 reads CASSSPPQGAVDTEAFF. The CDR3, as DNA: TGTGCCAGCAGCTCCCCCCCCCAGGGGGCGGTGGACACTGAAGCTTTCTTT.

This clone showed up just once. The V call is TRBV6-1, the J call TRBJ2-6; TRBD1 might be the D (6 bases). In germline, CDR1 is MNHNS, CDR2 SASEGT. The CDR3 consists of 15 residues. V was cut by 3 bases and J by 2 bases, with 8 bases left in between. CDR3 residues: CASSDPGAGANVLTF. CDR3 bases: TGTGCCAGCAGTGACCCAGGGGCTGGGGCCAACGTCCTGACTTTC.

This clone was observed a single time. The genes are TRBV11-3 and TRBJ1-1; D gene unclear. CDR1 is SGHNT, CDR2 YENEEA, per germline. Trimming took 4 bases from V and 2 from J, leaving 11 bases between them. The CDR3 length is 14 residues. The CDR3 protein is CASSSRAENTEAFF. The CDR3 nucleotides are TGTGCCAGCAGCTCGAGAGCGGAAAACACTGAAGCTTTCTTT.

The genes are TRBV7-2 and TRBJ1-6; tentatively, D is TRBD1 (5 bases). The CDR3 consists of 15 residues. V lost 0 bases, J lost 14 bases, and 17 bases lay in between. CDR1 and CDR2 (germline): SGHTA, FQGNSA. The CDR3 loop is CASSLAGSTGRTLHF. In DNA, the CDR3 is TGTGCCAGCAGCTTAGCCGGGTCTACAGGCCGGACCCTCCACTTT. Full variable domain (remainder filled in from reference TRBV7-2 and TRBJ1-6): GAGVSQSPSNKVTEKGKDVELRCDPISGHTALYWYRQSLGQGLEFLIYFQGNSAPDKSGLPSDRFSAERTGGSVSTLTIQRTQQEDSAVYLCASSLAGSTGRTLHFGNGTRLTVT.

This clone was picked up one time. The rearrangement joins TRBV6-5 to TRBJ2-2; TRBD1 matches at 7 bases. This CDR3 has 15 amino acids. The V gene end was trimmed by 0 bases and the J gene end by 5 bases; junction bases not matched to a gene: 3. Germline V gives CDR1 MNHEY, CDR2 SVGAGI. The chain's CDR3 is CASSYSPGGTGELFF. The CDR3 DNA follows: TGTGCCAGCAGTTACTCCCCAGGGGGTACCGGGGAGCTGTTTTTT.

This rearrangement joins TRBV30 to TRBJ2-5; 8 bases map to TRBD1. Germline CDR1 is GTSNPN and CDR2 is SVGIG (reference sequence). J was trimmed by 4 bases and V by 0 bases; bases with no gene match: 7. CDR3 length equals 15 residues. CDR3 sequence reads: CAWSVRQGSRETQYF. CDR3 DNA sequence: TGTGCCTGGAGTGTACGACAGGGGAGTAGAGAGACCCAGTACTTC.

This clone has a single count. This chain joins TRBV11-3 and TRBJ2-5, with TRBD1 matching 9 bases. The germline gives CDR1 SGHNT, CDR2 YENEEA. The CDR3 has 17 amino acids. V shed 5 bases and J 1 base; nucleotides not matched to a gene: 11. CDR3 sequence (DNA): TGTGCCAGCAGCACCTTCTCGACAGGGGGTAGCCAAGAGACCCAGTACTTC. It encodes CASSTFSTGGSQETQYF.

This chain joins TRBV9 and TRBJ1-1, with 10 bases matching TRBD1. The CDR3 has 17 amino acids. V lost 0 bases to trimming and J lost 5 bases; unmatched junction nucleotides: 10. The germline CDR1 and CDR2 sequences are SGDLS and YYNGEE. In nucleotides, the CDR3 is TGTGCCAGCAGCGTAGGTTCTTGGGACAGGGGTGGAACTGAAGCTTTCTTT. It translates to CASSVGSWDRGGTEAFF.

Concerning this clone itself: Compared with germline, one end of the junction differs, possibly owing to a read error. The J gene is TRBJ1-1, the V gene TRBV6-5; D remains unclear. CDR1 is MNHEY and CDR2 is SVGAGI in the germline V gene. The CDR3 consists of 15 residues. The DNA of the CDR3 is TGTGCCAGCAGGTACTCCTTTCAGATGAACACTGAAGCTTTCTTT. It codes for CASRYSFQMNTEAFF.

The DNA of the CDR3 is TGTGCCAGCAGTAAGACAGTGAACACTGAAGCTTTCTTT. Protein sequence: CASSKTVNTEAFF. The rearrangement uses TRBV25-1 and TRBJ1-1; TRBD1 is a possible D gene (5 bases). The germline V gene has CDR1 MGHDK and CDR2 SYGVNS. V lost 5 bases and J 0 bases, leaving 7 bases between the germline ends. The CDR3 is 13 amino acids.

The chain carries TRBV6-6 and TRBJ2-1; 13 bases match TRBD2. CDR3 size: 16 residues. V shed 4 bases, J shed 2 bases, and the junction held 2 bases outside the gene matches. Germline V CDR1 and CDR2: MNHNY, SVGAGI (reference sequence). The CDR3: CASSWTSGGPYNEQFF. CDR3 in DNA: TGTGCCAGCAGTTGGACTAGCGGGGGCCCCTACAATGAGCAGTTCTTC.

The chain has TRBV9 and TRBJ1-4, with 9 bases identical to TRBD1. The CDR3 loop spans 15 amino acids. Trimming at V came to 4 bases and at J to 8 bases, leaving 9 bases not matched to a gene. Germline CDR1 reads SGDLS; CDR2 reads YYNGEE. The CDR3 nucleotides are TGTGCCAGCAGCTCCCTGGGACAGGGCGGGGAAAAACTGTTTTTT. It is translated as CASSSLGQGGEKLFF.

The chain uses TRBV7-9 and TRBJ2-3, with a possible D match to TRBD1 (6 bases). The CDR3 spans 16 residues. Germline V gene lookup returns CDR1 SEHNR and CDR2 FQNEAQ (reference sequence). V dropped 4 bases and J dropped 2 bases, with 16 bases sitting between them. The CDR3: CASSSHSGTPTDTQYF. DNA of the CDR3: TGTGCCAGCAGCTCACATTCCGGGACACCCACAGATACGCAGTATTTT.